These T cell receptor beta chains were read from a single sample in a study of blood T cell repertoires in COVID-19. Sequencing was performed with immunoSEQ multiplex PCR; in TCRdb, only in-frame clones are kept and a portion is missing. The table has some 160,000 clones, approximately 82% seen once. The sequencing input was peripheral blood. These receptors were taken from a man aged 65 to 79 who had recovered from COVID-19. The CDR3 runs from the conserved cysteine through the conserved F or W. A D gene is named only where the DNA matches it firmly. Where a row states a size, it is once, few, many or the class of an expanded clone; other rows omit it.

v_call: TRBV15
j_call: TRBJ1-5
d_call: TRBD1
clone_size: -
cdr3_nt: TGTGCCACCAGCAGAGACTCCGGGACAGGGATTCAGCCCCAGCATTTT
cdr3_aa: CATSRDSGTGIQPQHF

v_call: TRBV15
j_call: TRBJ1-1
d_call: TRBD1
clone_size: -
cdr3_nt: TGTGCCACCAGCAGGACAGGGAGGACTGAAGCTTTCTTT
cdr3_aa: CATSRTGRTEAFF

v_call: TRBV6-2/TRBV6-3
j_call: TRBJ1-4
d_call: TRBD1
clone_size: -
cdr3_nt: TGTGCCAGCAGTTACCTCCGGACAGGGAACGAAAAACTGTTTTTT
cdr3_aa: CASSYLRTGNEKLFF

v_call: TRBV21-1
j_call: TRBJ1-6
d_call: -
clone_size: -
cdr3_nt: TGTGCCAGCAGAGCTGCGAACGGGAGCACCAACCCATCAGTAGACAGCTCCTATAATTCACCCCTCCACTTT
cdr3_aa: CASRAANGSTNPSVDSSYNSPLHF

v_call: TRBV18
j_call: TRBJ1-2
d_call: -
clone_size: -
cdr3_nt: TGTGCCAGCTCACCGGAGAAGGGGGGGAACTATGGCTACACCTTC
cdr3_aa: CASSPEKGGNYGYTF

v_call: TRBV7-8
j_call: TRBJ2-3
d_call: TRBD2
clone_size: few
cdr3_nt: TGTGCCAGCAGCTTTCGACCGATAGCGGGAGACTTTCCAGATACGCAGTATTTT
cdr3_aa: CASSFRPIAGDFPDTQYF

v_call: TRBV19
j_call: TRBJ2-3
d_call: -
clone_size: -
cdr3_nt: TGTGCCAGTAGTATGCGGGCCCAAGGCACAGATACGCAGTATTTT
cdr3_aa: CASSMRAQGTDTQYF

v_call: TRBV9
j_call: TRBJ2-7
d_call: TRBD1
clone_size: -
cdr3_nt: TGTGCCAGCAGCGTCCGGGACAGCCCCACATCCTACGAGCAGTACTTC
cdr3_aa: CASSVRDSPTSYEQYF

v_call: TRBV29-1
j_call: TRBJ2-1
d_call: -
clone_size: -
cdr3_nt: TGCAGCGTGGACGGGGGTAGGTCCTACAATGAGCAGTTCTTC
cdr3_aa: CSVDGGRSYNEQFF

v_call: TRBV30
j_call: TRBJ1-4
d_call: -
clone_size: few
cdr3_nt: TGTGCCTGGAGTGTCCAGGTGAATAATGAAAAACTGTTTTTT
cdr3_aa: CAWSVQVNNEKLFF

v_call: TRBV5-1
j_call: TRBJ1-6
d_call: -
clone_size: -
cdr3_nt: TGCGCCAGCAGCTTGGGTCCCAGGCCGGATTCACCCCTCCACTTT
cdr3_aa: CASSLGPRPDSPLHF

v_call: TRBV18
j_call: TRBJ2-7
d_call: TRBD1
clone_size: -
cdr3_nt: TGTGCCAGCTCACTAATCGACAGGGGTGGCGAGCAGTACTTC
cdr3_aa: CASSLIDRGGEQYF

v_call: TRBV7-6
j_call: TRBJ2-3
d_call: -
clone_size: -
cdr3_nt: TGTGCCAGCAGTTCCGACAGGGAGGATATTGATACGCAGTATTTT
cdr3_aa: CASSSDREDIDTQYF

v_call: TRBV27
j_call: TRBJ1-5
d_call: -
clone_size: -
cdr3_nt: TGTGCCAGCAGGCCTACCGGGAGCCGGTGGGATCAGCCCCAGCATTTT
cdr3_aa: CASRPTGSRWDQPQHF

v_call: TRBV12-3/TRBV12-4
j_call: TRBJ1-2
d_call: -
clone_size: few
cdr3_nt: TGTGCCAGCAGTTTAGTCAGAAACTATGGCTACACCTTC
cdr3_aa: CASSLVRNYGYTF

v_call: TRBV10-3
j_call: TRBJ1-1
d_call: -
clone_size: -
cdr3_nt: TGTGCCATCAGTGAGCGGAGCATGAACACTGAAGCTTTCTTT
cdr3_aa: CAISERSMNTEAFF

v_call: TRBV3-1/TRBV3-2
j_call: TRBJ1-6
d_call: TRBD1
clone_size: once
cdr3_nt: TGTGCCAGCAGCCAAGCTGGGACAGGGGGAAATTCACCCCTCCACTTT
cdr3_aa: CASSQAGTGGNSPLHF

v_call: TRBV11-2
j_call: TRBJ2-1
d_call: -
clone_size: -
cdr3_nt: TGTGCCAGCAGCTTTGCGGCGACCTACAATGAGCAGTTCTTC
cdr3_aa: CASSFAATYNEQFF

v_call: TRBV6-5
j_call: TRBJ1-2
d_call: -
clone_size: -
cdr3_nt: TGTGCCAGCAGTCCCGGGTCACCGAGATATGGCTACACCTTC
cdr3_aa: CASSPGSPRYGYTF

v_call: TRBV11-2
j_call: TRBJ1-5
d_call: TRBD1
clone_size: -
cdr3_nt: TGTGCCAGCAGCTTTCATCCGGGACAGTTTAGCAATCAGCCCCAGCATTTT
cdr3_aa: CASSFHPGQFSNQPQHF

v_call: TRBV10-3
j_call: TRBJ1-3
d_call: TRBD1
clone_size: -
cdr3_nt: TGTGCCACCAGGACAGGGCGCTCTGGAAACACCATATATTTT
cdr3_aa: CATRTGRSGNTIYF

v_call: TRBV18
j_call: TRBJ2-5
d_call: TRBD2
clone_size: -
cdr3_nt: TGTGCCAGCTCACCGACTAGCGGACAAGAGACCCAGTACTTC
cdr3_aa: CASSPTSGQETQYF

v_call: TRBV15
j_call: TRBJ2-1
d_call: TRBD2
clone_size: -
cdr3_nt: TGTGCCACCAGCATAGGCGGGAGGAAGGGTTCAAGCTCCTACAATGAGCAGTTCTTC
cdr3_aa: CATSIGGRKGSSSYNEQFF

v_call: TRBV5-8
j_call: TRBJ2-5
d_call: -
clone_size: -
cdr3_nt: TGTGCCAGCAGATTACGAGGAGTCCTCCAAGAGACCCAGTACTTC
cdr3_aa: CASRLRGVLQETQYF

v_call: TRBV9
j_call: TRBJ1-6
d_call: TRBD1
clone_size: -
cdr3_nt: TGTGCCAGCAGCTTACAGGGGGCTAATTCACCCCTCCACTTT
cdr3_aa: CASSLQGANSPLHF

v_call: TRBV5-6
j_call: TRBJ2-7
d_call: TRBD1
clone_size: -
cdr3_nt: TGTGCCAGCAGCTTGAATGGACAGGGAATTTCCTACGAGCAGTACTTC
cdr3_aa: CASSLNGQGISYEQYF

v_call: TRBV7-8
j_call: TRBJ2-7
d_call: TRBD1
clone_size: few
cdr3_nt: TGTGCCAGCAGCCCTGGACAGGGGGCTGGTGAGCAGTACTTC
cdr3_aa: CASSPGQGAGEQYF

v_call: TRBV6-5
j_call: TRBJ2-7
d_call: TRBD1
clone_size: -
cdr3_nt: TGTGCCAGCAGTTACGACGGGACAGGGGGCAGTCAGTACTTC
cdr3_aa: CASSYDGTGGSQYF

v_call: TRBV6-1
j_call: TRBJ2-1
d_call: TRBD1
clone_size: -
cdr3_nt: TGTGCCAGCAGTGAGGGACAGGGGGTACCATACAATGAGCAGTTCTTC
cdr3_aa: CASSEGQGVPYNEQFF

v_call: TRBV7-9
j_call: TRBJ2-5
d_call: TRBD2
clone_size: -
cdr3_nt: TGTGCCAGCAGCGCGGGGGGAGGGCTTGTGACCCAGTACTTC
cdr3_aa: CASSAGGGLVTQYF

v_call: TRBV19
j_call: TRBJ2-1
d_call: -
clone_size: -
cdr3_nt: TGTGCCAGTAGTAGAGAGGCCCAAGAGGCTGAGCAGTTCTTC
cdr3_aa: CASSREAQEAEQFF

v_call: TRBV5-5
j_call: TRBJ2-1
d_call: TRBD2
clone_size: few
cdr3_nt: TGTGCCAGCAGCTCACGAGCGGGAGGGTGGGATGAGCAGTTCTTC
cdr3_aa: CASSSRAGGWDEQFF

v_call: TRBV6-5
j_call: TRBJ2-7
d_call: -
clone_size: -
cdr3_nt: TGTGCCAGCAGTTACTCCCGCTACTACGAGCAGTACTTC
cdr3_aa: CASSYSRYYEQYF

v_call: TRBV27
j_call: TRBJ1-1
d_call: TRBD1
clone_size: -
cdr3_nt: TGTGCCAGCAGCCCCGAAGGGACAGGGCGATCTGAAGCTTTCTTT
cdr3_aa: CASSPEGTGRSEAFF

v_call: TRBV10-3
j_call: TRBJ2-7
d_call: TRBD2
clone_size: few
cdr3_nt: TGTGCCATCAGTGAGGGACTAGCGAAGATTCACGAGCAGTACTTC
cdr3_aa: CAISEGLAKIHEQYF

v_call: TRBV6-2/TRBV6-3
j_call: TRBJ1-1
d_call: -
clone_size: -
cdr3_nt: TGTGCCAGCAGTTACTCGGGAGGGGAGACTGAAGCTTTCTTT
cdr3_aa: CASSYSGGETEAFF

v_call: TRBV18
j_call: TRBJ2-2
d_call: -
clone_size: -
cdr3_nt: TGTGCCAGCTCACCACTTACAGGGTCCGGGGAGCTGTTTTTT
cdr3_aa: CASSPLTGSGELFF

v_call: TRBV28
j_call: TRBJ2-1
d_call: TRBD2
clone_size: -
cdr3_nt: TGTGCCAGCAGTCTAGGGACTAGCGGGAGCCATGAGCAGTTCTTC
cdr3_aa: CASSLGTSGSHEQFF

v_call: TRBV4-1
j_call: TRBJ1-1
d_call: -
clone_size: -
cdr3_nt: TGCGCCAGCAGCCAGGGTGGACATCAGAACACTGAAGCTTTCTTT
cdr3_aa: CASSQGGHQNTEAFF

v_call: TRBV13
j_call: TRBJ2-5
d_call: TRBD2
clone_size: -
cdr3_nt: TGTGCCAGCAGCTCCAGGGAGGGAGAGACCCAGTACTTC
cdr3_aa: CASSSREGETQYF

v_call: TRBV4-2
j_call: TRBJ1-1
d_call: -
clone_size: -
cdr3_nt: TGTGCCAGCAGCCAGGAGTTCGGCACTGAAGCTTTCTTT
cdr3_aa: CASSQEFGTEAFF

v_call: TRBV7-8
j_call: TRBJ2-7
d_call: TRBD2
clone_size: -
cdr3_nt: TGTGCCAGCAGCCGGGAGACTAGCGGGAACTACGAGCAGTACTTC
cdr3_aa: CASSRETSGNYEQYF

v_call: TRBV5-6
j_call: TRBJ2-7
d_call: -
clone_size: -
cdr3_nt: TGTGCCAGCAGCGCAACGGGACAACCCTACGAGCAGTACTTC
cdr3_aa: CASSATGQPYEQYF

v_call: TRBV3-1/TRBV3-2
j_call: TRBJ2-7
d_call: -
clone_size: -
cdr3_nt: TGTGCCAGCAGCCAAGCCGATGGGCAGACGTTCTCCTACGAGCAGTACTTC
cdr3_aa: CASSQADGQTFSYEQYF

v_call: TRBV19
j_call: TRBJ2-3
d_call: -
clone_size: -
cdr3_nt: TGTGCCAGTAGTATAGGACACCCCGGCACAGATACGCAGTATTTT
cdr3_aa: CASSIGHPGTDTQYF

v_call: TRBV5-1
j_call: TRBJ1-2
d_call: TRBD1
clone_size: -
cdr3_nt: TGCGCCAGCAGCACAGGACAGGGGTTCGAAAGCGACGGCTACACCTTC
cdr3_aa: CASSTGQGFESDGYTF

v_call: TRBV7-9
j_call: TRBJ2-3
d_call: TRBD2
clone_size: -
cdr3_nt: TGTGCCAGCAGCACGACTAGCGGGAGGCGCACAGATACGCAGTATTTT
cdr3_aa: CASSTTSGRRTDTQYF

v_call: TRBV27
j_call: TRBJ2-1
d_call: TRBD1
clone_size: -
cdr3_nt: TGTGCCACCAGAGAGGCCGGGACAGGGCTTTTTCGAGAGCAGTTCTTC
cdr3_aa: CATREAGTGLFREQFF

v_call: TRBV29-1
j_call: TRBJ2-3
d_call: TRBD1
clone_size: -
cdr3_nt: TGCAGCGTTCTCCGACAGGGGGCGCGAGATACGCAGTATTTT
cdr3_aa: CSVLRQGARDTQYF

v_call: TRBV27
j_call: TRBJ2-7
d_call: TRBD1
clone_size: -
cdr3_nt: TGTGCCAGCAGTCGAGGACAGGGGGGACACTACGAGCAGTACTTC
cdr3_aa: CASSRGQGGHYEQYF

v_call: TRBV4-1
j_call: TRBJ2-5
d_call: TRBD2
clone_size: -
cdr3_nt: TGCGCCAGCAGCCAGGGACTAGTTGGAGAGACCCAGTACTTC
cdr3_aa: CASSQGLVGETQYF